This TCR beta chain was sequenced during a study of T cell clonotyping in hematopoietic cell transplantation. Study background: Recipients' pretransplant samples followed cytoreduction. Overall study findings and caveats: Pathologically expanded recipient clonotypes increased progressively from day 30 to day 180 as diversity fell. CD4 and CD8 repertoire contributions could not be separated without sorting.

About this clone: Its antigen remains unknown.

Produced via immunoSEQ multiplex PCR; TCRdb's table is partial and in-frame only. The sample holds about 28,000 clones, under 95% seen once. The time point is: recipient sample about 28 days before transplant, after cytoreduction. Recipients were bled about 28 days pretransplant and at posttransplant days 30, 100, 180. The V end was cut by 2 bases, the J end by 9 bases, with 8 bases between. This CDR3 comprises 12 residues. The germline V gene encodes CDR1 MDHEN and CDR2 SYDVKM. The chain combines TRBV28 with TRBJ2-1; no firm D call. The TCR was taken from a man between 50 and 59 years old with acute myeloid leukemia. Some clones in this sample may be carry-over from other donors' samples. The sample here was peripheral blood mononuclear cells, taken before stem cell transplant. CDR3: CASSLQSPEQFF. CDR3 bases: TGTGCCAGCAGTTTACAAAGCCCTGAGCAGTTCTTC.